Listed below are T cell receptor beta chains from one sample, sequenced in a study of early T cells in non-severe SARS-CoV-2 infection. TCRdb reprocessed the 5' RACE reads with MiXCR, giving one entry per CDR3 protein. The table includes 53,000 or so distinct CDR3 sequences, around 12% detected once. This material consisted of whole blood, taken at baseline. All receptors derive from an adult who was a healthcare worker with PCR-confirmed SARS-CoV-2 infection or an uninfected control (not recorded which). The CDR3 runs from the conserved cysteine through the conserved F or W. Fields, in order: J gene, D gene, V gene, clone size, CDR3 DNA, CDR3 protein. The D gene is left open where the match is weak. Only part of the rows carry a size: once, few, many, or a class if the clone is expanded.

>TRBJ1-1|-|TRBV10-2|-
TGCGCCAGCAGTGAAAGGAGCCAGGTGAACACTGAAGCTTTCTTT
CASSERSQVNTEAFF
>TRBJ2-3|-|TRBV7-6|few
TGTGCCAGCAGCTTACGATGGAGTTCTAGCACAGATACGCAGTATTTT
CASSLRWSSSTDTQYF
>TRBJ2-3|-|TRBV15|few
TGTGCCACCAGCAGACCTTGGGCCAGGGCCCTTAGCACAGATACGCAGTATTTT
CATSRPWARALSTDTQYF
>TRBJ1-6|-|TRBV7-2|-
TGTGCCAGCAGCTTAGCCCCAAGTGCGCCCCTCCACTTT
CASSLAPSAPLHF
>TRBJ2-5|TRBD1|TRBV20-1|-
TGCAGTGGGAGACAGGGGTTGGGCGAGTCCCAGTACTTC
CSGRQGLGESQYF
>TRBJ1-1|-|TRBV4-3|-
TGCGCCAGCAGCCAAGGAGGGGTATCAGGCACTGAAGCTTTCTTT
CASSQGGVSGTEAFF
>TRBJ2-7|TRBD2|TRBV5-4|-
TGTGCCAGCAGCTTGGGACTAGCGGGAGGGCCCGACGAGCAGTACTTC
CASSLGLAGGPDEQYF
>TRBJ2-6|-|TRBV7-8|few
TGTGCCAGCAGCAAGCGGGACAGGCCCTCTGGGGCCAACGTCCTGACTTTC
CASSKRDRPSGANVLTF
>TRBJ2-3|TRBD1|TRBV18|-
TGTGCCAGCTCTCCTCCGAGGACAGGACAGTCCACAGATACGCAGTATTTT
CASSPPRTGQSTDTQYF
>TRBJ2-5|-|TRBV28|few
TGTGCCAGCAGTAACCCCTCCGGTTTCCAAGAGACCCAGTACTTC
CASSNPSGFQETQYF
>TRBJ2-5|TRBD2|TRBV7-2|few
TGTGCCAGCAGCGTCACTAGCGGAAAGGTCGAGACCCAGTACTTC
CASSVTSGKVETQYF
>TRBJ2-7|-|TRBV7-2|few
TGTGCCAGCAGCTTAGGTCCCGCGGTTAGCTCCTACGAGCAGTACTTC
CASSLGPAVSSYEQYF
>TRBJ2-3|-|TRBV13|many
TGTGCCAGCAGCTTAGGCCAGGGGGATACGCAGTATTTT
CASSLGQGDTQYF
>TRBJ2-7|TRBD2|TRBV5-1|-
TGCGCCAGCAGCTCCCAAGCGGGAGGTTCCTACGAGCAGTACTTC
CASSSQAGGSYEQYF
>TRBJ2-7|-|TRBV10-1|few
TGCGCCAGCAGTGAACAGGGACTTCCTCACGAGCAGTACTTC
CASSEQGLPHEQYF
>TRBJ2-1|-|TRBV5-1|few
TGCGCCAGCAGCTTGGCAGCGGTCTCCTACAATGAGCAGTTCTTC
CASSLAAVSYNEQFF
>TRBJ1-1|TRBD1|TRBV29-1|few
TGCAGCGTCGTGACAGGGGGCACAGACACTGAAGCTTTCTTT
CSVVTGGTDTEAFF
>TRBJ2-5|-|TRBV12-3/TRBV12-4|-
TGTGCCAGCAGTTTTGGGGGTTCGGAGACCCAGTACTTC
CASSFGGSETQYF
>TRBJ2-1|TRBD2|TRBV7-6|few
TGTGCCAGCAGCGTGAGACTAGCGGGAGGCTTGTACAATGAGCAGTTCTTC
CASSVRLAGGLYNEQFF
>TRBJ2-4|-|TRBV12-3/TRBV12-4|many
TGTGCCAGCAGTGCGCTCGAGCCGGTGGTGAACATTCAGTACTTC
CASSALEPVVNIQYF
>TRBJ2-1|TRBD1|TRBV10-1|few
TGCGCCAGCAGTACCGGGACAGGGTACAATGAGCAGTTCTTC
CASSTGTGYNEQFF
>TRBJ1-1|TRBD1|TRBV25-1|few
TGTGCCAGCGCCTATAGCGGGACAGGGGGCACTGAAGCTTTCTTT
CASAYSGTGGTEAFF
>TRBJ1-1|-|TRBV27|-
TGTGCCAGCAGAGGGGGGGCTCTCAACACTGAAGCTTTCTTT
CASRGGALNTEAFF
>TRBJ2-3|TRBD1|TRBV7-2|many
TGTGCCAGCAGACCAGGACAGGCCTCAGATACGCAGTATTTT
CASRPGQASDTQYF
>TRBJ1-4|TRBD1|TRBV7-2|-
TGTGCCAGCAGCCCACAGGGGTTGGGGGTTAAACTGTTTTTT
CASSPQGLGVKLFF
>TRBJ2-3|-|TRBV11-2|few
TGTGCCAGCAGCTTAGGGGAGACGGGAGATACGCAGTATTTT
CASSLGETGDTQYF
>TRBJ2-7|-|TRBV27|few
TGTGCCAGCAGTTTAAATGGCCATTCATCCTACGAGCAGTACTTC
CASSLNGHSSYEQYF
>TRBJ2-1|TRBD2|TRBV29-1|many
TGCAGCGTCAAGAGACTAGCGGATTACTACAATGAGCAGTTCTTC
CSVKRLADYYNEQFF